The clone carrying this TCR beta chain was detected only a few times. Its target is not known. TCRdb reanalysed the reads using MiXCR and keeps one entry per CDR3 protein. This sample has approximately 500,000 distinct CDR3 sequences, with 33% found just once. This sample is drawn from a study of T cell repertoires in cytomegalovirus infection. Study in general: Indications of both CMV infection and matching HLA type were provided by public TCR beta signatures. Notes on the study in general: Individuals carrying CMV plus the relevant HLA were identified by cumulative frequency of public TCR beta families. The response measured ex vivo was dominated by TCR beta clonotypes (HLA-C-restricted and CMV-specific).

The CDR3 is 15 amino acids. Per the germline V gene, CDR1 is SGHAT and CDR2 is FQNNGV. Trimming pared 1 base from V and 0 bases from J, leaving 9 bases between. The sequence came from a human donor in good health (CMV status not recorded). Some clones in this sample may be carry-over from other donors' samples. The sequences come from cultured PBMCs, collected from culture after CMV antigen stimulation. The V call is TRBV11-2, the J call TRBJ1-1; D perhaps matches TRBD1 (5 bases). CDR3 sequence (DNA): TGTGCCAGCAGCTTAGTAGGGGCTCTGAACACTGAAGCTTTCTTT. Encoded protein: CASSLVGALNTEAFF.